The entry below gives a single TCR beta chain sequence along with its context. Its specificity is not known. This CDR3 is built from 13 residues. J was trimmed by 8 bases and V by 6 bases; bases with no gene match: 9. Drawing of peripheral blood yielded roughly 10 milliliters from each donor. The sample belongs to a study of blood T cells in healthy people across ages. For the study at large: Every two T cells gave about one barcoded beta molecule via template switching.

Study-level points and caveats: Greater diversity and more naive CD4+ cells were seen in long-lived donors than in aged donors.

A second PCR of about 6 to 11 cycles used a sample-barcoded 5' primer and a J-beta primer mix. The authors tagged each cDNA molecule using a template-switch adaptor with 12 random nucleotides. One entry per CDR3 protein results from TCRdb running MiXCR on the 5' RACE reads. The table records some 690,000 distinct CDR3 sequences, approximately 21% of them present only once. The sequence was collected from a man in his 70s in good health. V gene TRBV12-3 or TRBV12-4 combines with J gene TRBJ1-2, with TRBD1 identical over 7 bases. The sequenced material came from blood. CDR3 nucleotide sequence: TGTGCCAGCAGGCCGACAGGGTACGAGGGCTACACCTTC. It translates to CASRPTGYEGYTF.